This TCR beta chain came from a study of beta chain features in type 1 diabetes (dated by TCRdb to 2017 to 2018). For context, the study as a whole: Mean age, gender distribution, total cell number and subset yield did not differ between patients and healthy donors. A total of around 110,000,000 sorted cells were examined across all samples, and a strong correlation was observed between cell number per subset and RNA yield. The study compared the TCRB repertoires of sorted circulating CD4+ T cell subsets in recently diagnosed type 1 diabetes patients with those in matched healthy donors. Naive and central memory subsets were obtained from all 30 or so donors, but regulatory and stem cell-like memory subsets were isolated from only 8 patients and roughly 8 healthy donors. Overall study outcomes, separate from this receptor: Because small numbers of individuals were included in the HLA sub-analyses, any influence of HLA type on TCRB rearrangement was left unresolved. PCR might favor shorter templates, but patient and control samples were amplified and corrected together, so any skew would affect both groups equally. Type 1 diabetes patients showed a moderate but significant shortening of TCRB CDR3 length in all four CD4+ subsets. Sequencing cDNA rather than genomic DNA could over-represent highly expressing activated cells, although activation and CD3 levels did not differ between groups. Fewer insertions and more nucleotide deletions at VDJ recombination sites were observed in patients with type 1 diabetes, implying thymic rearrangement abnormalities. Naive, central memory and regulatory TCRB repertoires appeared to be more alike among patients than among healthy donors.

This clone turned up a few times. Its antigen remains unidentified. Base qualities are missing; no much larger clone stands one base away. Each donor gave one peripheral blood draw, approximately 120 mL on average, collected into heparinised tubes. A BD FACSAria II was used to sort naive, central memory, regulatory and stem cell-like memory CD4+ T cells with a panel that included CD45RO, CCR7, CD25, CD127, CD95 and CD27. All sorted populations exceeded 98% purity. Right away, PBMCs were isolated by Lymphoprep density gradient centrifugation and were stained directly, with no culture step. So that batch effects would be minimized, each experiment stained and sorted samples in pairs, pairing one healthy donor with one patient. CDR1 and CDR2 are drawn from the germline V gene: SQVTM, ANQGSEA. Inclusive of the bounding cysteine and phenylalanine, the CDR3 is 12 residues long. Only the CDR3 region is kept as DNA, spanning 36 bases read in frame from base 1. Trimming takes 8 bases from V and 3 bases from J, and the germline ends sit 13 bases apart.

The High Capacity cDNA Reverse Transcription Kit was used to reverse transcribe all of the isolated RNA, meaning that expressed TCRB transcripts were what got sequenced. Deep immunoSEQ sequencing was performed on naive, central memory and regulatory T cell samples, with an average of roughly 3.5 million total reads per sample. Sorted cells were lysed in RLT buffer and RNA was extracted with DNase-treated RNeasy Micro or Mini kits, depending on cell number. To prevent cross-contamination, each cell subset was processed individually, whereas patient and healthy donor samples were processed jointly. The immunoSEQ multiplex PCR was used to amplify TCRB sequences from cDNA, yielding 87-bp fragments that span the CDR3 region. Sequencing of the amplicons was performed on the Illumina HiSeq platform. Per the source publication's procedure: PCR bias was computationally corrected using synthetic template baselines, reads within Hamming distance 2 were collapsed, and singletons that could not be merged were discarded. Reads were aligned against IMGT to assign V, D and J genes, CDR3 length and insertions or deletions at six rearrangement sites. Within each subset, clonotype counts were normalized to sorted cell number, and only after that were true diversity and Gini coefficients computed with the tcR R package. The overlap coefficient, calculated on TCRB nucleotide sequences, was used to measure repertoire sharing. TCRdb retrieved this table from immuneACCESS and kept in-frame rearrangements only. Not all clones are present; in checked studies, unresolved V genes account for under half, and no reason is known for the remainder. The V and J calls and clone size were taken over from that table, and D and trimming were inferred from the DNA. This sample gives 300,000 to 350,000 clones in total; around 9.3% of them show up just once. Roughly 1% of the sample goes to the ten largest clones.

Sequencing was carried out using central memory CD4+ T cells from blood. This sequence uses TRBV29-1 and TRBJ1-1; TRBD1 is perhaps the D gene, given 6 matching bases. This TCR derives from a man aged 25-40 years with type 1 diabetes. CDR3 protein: CSCGGGDTEAFF. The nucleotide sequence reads TGCAGCTGCGGGGGGGGCGACACTGAAGCTTTCTTT.